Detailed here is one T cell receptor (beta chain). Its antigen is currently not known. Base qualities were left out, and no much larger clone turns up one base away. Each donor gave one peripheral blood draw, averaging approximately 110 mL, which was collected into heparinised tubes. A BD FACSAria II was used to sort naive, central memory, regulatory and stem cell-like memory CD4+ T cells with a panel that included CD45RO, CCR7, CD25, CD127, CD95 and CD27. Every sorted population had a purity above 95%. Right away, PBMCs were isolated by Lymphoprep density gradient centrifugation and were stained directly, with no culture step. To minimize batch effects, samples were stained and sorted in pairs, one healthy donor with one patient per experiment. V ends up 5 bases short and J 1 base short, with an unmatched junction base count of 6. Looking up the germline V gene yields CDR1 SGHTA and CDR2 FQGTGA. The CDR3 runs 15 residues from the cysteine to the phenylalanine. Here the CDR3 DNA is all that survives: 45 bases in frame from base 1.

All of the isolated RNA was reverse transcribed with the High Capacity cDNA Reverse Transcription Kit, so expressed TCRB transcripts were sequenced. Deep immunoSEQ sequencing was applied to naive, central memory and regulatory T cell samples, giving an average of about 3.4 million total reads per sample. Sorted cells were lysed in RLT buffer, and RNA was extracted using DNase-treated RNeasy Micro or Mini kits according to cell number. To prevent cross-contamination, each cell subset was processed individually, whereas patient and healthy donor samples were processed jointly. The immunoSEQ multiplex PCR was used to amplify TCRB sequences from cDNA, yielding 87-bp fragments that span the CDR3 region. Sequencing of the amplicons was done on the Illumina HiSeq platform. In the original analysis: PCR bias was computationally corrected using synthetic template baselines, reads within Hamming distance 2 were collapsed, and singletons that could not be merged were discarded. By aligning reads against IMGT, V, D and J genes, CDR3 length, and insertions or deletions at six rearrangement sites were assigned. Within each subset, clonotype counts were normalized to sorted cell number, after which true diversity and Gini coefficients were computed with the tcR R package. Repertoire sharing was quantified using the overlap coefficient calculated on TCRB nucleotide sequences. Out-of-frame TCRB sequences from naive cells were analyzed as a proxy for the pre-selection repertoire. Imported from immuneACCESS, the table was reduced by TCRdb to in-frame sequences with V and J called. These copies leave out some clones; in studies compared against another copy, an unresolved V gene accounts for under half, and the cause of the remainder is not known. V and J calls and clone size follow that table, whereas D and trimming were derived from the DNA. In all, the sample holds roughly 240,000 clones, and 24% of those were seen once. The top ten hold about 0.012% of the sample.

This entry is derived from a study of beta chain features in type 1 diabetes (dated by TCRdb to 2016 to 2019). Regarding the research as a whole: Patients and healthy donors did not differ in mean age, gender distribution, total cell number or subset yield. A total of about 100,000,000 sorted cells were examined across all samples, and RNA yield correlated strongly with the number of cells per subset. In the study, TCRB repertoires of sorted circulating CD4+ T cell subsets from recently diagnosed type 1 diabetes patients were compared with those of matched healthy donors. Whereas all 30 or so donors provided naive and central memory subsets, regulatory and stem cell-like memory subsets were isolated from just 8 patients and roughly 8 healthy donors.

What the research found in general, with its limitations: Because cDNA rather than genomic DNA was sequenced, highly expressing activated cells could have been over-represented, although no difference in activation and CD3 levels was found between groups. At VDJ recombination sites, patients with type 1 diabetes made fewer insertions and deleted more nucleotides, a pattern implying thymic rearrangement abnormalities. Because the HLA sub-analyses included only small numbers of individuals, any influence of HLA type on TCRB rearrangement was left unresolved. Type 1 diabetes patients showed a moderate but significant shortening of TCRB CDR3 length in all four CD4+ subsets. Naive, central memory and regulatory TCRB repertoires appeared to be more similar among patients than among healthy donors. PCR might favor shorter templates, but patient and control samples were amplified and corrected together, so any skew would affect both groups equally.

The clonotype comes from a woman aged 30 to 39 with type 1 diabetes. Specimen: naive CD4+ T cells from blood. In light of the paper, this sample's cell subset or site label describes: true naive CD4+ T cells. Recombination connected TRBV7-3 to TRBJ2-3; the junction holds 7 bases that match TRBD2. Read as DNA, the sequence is TGTGCCAGCAGCCATGGGGGGGTGGGCACAGATACGCAGTATTTT. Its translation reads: CASSHGGVGTDTQYF.